The clone carrying this T cell receptor beta chain has a count of ten or more. What it binds is not known. This sample is drawn from a study of metastatic and nonmetastatic thyroid tumors. On the study more broadly: Repertoires of blood and of tissue (tumor or nodule) from malignant and benign thyroid patients were compared.

As originally analysed: CDR3 differences across clinicopathological groups were used to build a distant-metastasis classifier for papillary thyroid cancer. Via MiXCR, TCRdb re-called the PCR reads. Here the V and J calls rest on TCRdb's processing, not on the authors' analysis. The sample lists about 27,000 clones, around a sixth occurring once. Findings and caveats of the study: Significantly greater TCR beta diversity was reportedly found in malignant thyroid tumors than in benign nodules (in blood and tumor).

CDR1 is MGHRA and CDR2 is YSYEKL in the germline V gene. V gave up 4 bases and J gave up 0 bases, with 12 bases separating them. CDR3 size: 15 residues. Patients were all untreated before their thyroid surgery. The source material was blood. This chain joins TRBV4-1 and TRBJ1-1; D might be TRBD1 (5 bases). The origin of this receptor is a male donor with papillary thyroid cancer or a benign thyroid nodule (not recorded which). Some clones in this sample may be carry-over from other donors' samples. CDR3: CASSLGHYLNTEAFF. DNA of the CDR3: TGCGCCAGCAGCCTCGGACACTACCTGAACACTGAAGCTTTCTTT.